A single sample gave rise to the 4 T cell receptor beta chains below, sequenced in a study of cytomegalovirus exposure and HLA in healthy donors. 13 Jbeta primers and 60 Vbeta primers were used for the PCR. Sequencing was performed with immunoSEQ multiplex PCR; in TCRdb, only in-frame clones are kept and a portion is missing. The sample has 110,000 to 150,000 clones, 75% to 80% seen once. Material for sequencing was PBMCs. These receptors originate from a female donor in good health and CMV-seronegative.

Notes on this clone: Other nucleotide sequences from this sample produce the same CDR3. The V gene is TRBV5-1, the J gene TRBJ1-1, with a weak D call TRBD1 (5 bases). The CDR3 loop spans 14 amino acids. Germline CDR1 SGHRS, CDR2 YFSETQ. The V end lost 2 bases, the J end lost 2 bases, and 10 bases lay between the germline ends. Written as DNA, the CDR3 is TGCGCCAGCAGCTTCCAAGGGGTAAACACTGAAGCTTTCTTT. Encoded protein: CASSFQGVNTEAFF.

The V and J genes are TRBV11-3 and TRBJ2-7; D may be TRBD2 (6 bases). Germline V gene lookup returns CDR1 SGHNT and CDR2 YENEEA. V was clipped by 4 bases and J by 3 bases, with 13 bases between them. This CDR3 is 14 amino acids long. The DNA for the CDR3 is TGTGCCAGCAGCTACCGGGACTCCAACTACGAGCAGTACTTC. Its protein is CASSYRDSNYEQYF.

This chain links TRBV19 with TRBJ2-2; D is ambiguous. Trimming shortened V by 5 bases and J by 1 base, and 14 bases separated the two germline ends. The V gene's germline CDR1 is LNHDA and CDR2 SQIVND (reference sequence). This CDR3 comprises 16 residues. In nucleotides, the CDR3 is TGTGCCAGTAGTCCCTCGAGCCCGGGGAACACCGGGGAGCTGTTTTTT. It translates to CASSPSSPGNTGELFF.

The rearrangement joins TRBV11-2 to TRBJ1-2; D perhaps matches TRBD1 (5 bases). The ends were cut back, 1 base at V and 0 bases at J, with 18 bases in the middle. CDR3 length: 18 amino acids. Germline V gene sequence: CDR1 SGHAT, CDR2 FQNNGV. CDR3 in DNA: TGTGCCAGCAGCTTAGCAGCATTCGGGGCGGGACCTAACTATGGCTACACCTTC. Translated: CASSLAAFGAGPNYGYTF.